A single sample gave rise to the 9 T cell receptor beta chains below, sequenced in a study of CD8 T cells in ankylosing spondylitis. Study-level findings and limits: One TCR beta motif, made up of under ten highly homologous variants, appeared characteristic of ankylosing spondylitis blood.

Antigens for these TCRs are unknown. TCRdb reanalysed the 5' RACE reads using MiXCR and keeps one entry per CDR3 protein. The table includes around 480,000 distinct CDR3 sequences, 15% to 20% detected once. Input material: blood, either unsorted or a sorted T cell fraction (not recorded which). The receptors shown here come from a male donor with ankylosing spondylitis.

The gene calls are TRBV24-1 and TRBJ2-1; 8 positions agree with TRBD2. CDR3 size: 16 residues. Trimming at V came to 5 bases and at J to 4 bases, leaving 9 bases not matched to a gene. Germline V gene sequence: CDR1 KGHDR, CDR2 SFDVKD. The CDR3 DNA is TGTGCCACCAGTGCGGAGGGAGCGGGAGATTACAATGAGCAGTTCTTC. Translating it yields CATSAEGAGDYNEQFF.

As for this clonotype: An end of the junction differs from the germline gene, which may be a read error. The V and J genes are TRBV11-2 and TRBJ1-1; D is uncertain. Per germline, CDR1 SGHAT and CDR2 FQNNGV. The CDR3 runs 14 residues. The CDR3 DNA reads as TGTGCCAGCGGCTTCGGAGGTGGGCGTGGTGAAGCTTTCTTT. Its translation: CASGFGGGRGEAFF.

The chain joins TRBV20-1 to TRBJ2-5; 12 bases match TRBD1. The CDR3 runs 13 residues. Germline V lookup: CDR1 DFQATT, CDR2 SNEGSKA (reference sequence). The CDR3 is CSKGQGARETQYF. CDR3 bases: TGCAGCAAGGGACAGGGGGCCCGAGAGACCCAGTACTTC.

The table lists this clonotype with a few counts. A junction boundary mismatches the germline segment, possibly from a read error. CDR3 bases: TGTTCCAGCAGCCTCGGGACAGGGTTCCACGAGCAGTACTTC. Protein: CSSSLGTGFHEQYF. The chain carries TRBV5-6 and TRBJ2-7, with TRBD1 identical over 9 bases. Per germline, CDR1 SGHDT and CDR2 YYEEEE. The CDR3 covers 14 residues.

The chain recombines TRBV28 with TRBJ2-2, with 14 bases matching TRBD2. The CDR3 consists of 17 residues. Germline V gives CDR1 MDHEN, CDR2 SYDVKM. The J segment lost 3 bases and the V segment lost 5 bases, leaving 5 bases of the junction unmatched. The CDR3 sequence: CASSPGLAGGDTGELFF. The CDR3 DNA is TGTGCCAGCAGTCCTGGACTAGCGGGAGGAGACACCGGGGAGCTGTTTTTT.

The chain is built from TRBV20-1 and TRBJ2-7; 12 nucleotides agree with TRBD1. The length of the CDR3 is 14 residues. CDR1 is DFQATT, CDR2 SNEGSKA, per germline (reference sequence). V dropped 1 base and J dropped 7; count of bases not matched to a gene: 5. Here the CDR3 reads CSARARDRGLEQYF. CDR3 nucleotides: TGCAGTGCTAGAGCCCGGGACAGGGGGCTAGAGCAGTACTTC.

With respect to this clonotype: This may arise from a read error, as a much more abundant clone is one base away. This chain connects TRBV29-1 to TRBJ2-7, with D uncertain. The CDR3 loop spans 13 amino acids. With 4 bases removed from V and 0 bases from J, the gap between germline ends came to 10 bases. Germline V gene sequence: CDR1 SQVTM, CDR2 ANQGSEA. CDR3 protein: CSVAHISSYEQYF. DNA for the CDR3: TGCAGCGTTGCACACATTAGCTCCTACGAGCAGTACTTC.

This clonotype was counted between two and nine times. In DNA, the CDR3 is TGCAGTGCCCCGGGACCCCCATTGACCCAGTACTTC. Translation gives CSAPGPPLTQYF. V gene TRBV20-1 combines with J gene TRBJ2-5; D assignment may be TRBD1 or TRBD2 (5 bases each). V lost 6 bases, J lost 7 bases, and 15 bases lay in between. The CDR3 is 12 amino acids. Germline lookup yields CDR1 DFQATT and CDR2 SNEGSKA (reference sequence).

In nucleotides, the CDR3 is TGTGCCAGCAGTGAGTCCAGGCACCAGCATTTT. Protein sequence: CASSESRHQHF. V usage is TRBV6-1 and J usage is TRBJ1-5; D gene ambiguous. The CDR3 loop spans 11 amino acids. Germline V gives CDR1 MNHNS, CDR2 SASEGT. The germline V and J ends were trimmed by 3 bases and 12 bases, with 9 bases remaining between them.